The rows below give T cell receptor beta chains drawn from one sample of a study of T-cell reconstitution after alpha-beta-depleted transplantation in children. MiXCR was run by TCRdb on the PCR reads, yielding one entry per CDR3 protein. The data hold 330,000 or so distinct CDR3 sequences, with 9.5% to 13% observed a single time. The sample here was PBMCs, taken before TCRalphabeta/CD19-depleted stem cell transplant. The receptors derive from a boy younger than two with acute myeloid leukemia, due to receive a stem cell transplant. CDR3s include the opening cysteine and the closing phenylalanine or tryptophan.

CDR3	V
CASSSGQGSTDTQYF	TRBV5-5
CASSLKQGVNTEAFF	TRBV12-3/TRBV12-4
CSANQGAGNSPLHF	TRBV20-1
CASSPRDIPNQPQHF	TRBV9
CASSSPVSGRAFRNNEQFF	TRBV7-2
CASSPRSSGNTIYF	TRBV9
CASSFSAGEENEQYF	TRBV7-9
CASSALTGTETGELFF	TRBV21-1
CASSLRGKNIFGKLFF	TRBV7-2
CASSLGGGIQYF	TRBV7-2
CASSLGYRGPFNEQFF	TRBV7-2
CASSEVGGKNIQYF	TRBV5-4
CASSQTGIGNQPQHF	TRBV12-3/TRBV12-4
CASSVGGADTQYF	TRBV9
CASSLVGGTRMNTEAFF	TRBV5-1
CASSLLFPLMNTEAFF	TRBV5-1
CASSLERGKRNTF	TRBV7-9
CASSLGQGAKRQPQHF	TRBV12-3/TRBV12-4
CASSSHRSGGRELFF	TRBV5-1
CASSLRDHQPQHF	TRBV7-9
CPSSSWVGANVLTF	TRBV6-2/TRBV6-3
CASSLPRQGKAGDPLEQYF	TRBV7-6
CASSLGGLAGVRETQYF	TRBV7-2
CASSLGSGRALDTQYF	TRBV7-9
CASSLAGSAYEQYF	TRBV27
CASSQDLARNTGELFF	TRBV4-3
CASTRNLAKNIQYF	TRBV12-3/TRBV12-4